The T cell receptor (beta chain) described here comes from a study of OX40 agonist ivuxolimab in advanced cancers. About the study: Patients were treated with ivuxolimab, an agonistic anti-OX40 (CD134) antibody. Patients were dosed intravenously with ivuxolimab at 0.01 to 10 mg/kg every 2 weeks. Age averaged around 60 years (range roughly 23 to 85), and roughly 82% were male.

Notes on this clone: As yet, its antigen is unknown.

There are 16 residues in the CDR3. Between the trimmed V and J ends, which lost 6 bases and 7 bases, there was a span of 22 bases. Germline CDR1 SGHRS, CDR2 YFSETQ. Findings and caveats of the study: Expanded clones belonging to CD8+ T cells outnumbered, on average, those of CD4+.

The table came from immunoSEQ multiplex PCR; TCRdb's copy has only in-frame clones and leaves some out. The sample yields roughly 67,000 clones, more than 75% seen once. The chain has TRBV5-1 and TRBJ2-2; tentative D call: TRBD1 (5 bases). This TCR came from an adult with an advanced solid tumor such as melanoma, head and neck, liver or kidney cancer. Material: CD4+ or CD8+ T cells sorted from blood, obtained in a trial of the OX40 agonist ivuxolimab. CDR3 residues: CASTWTMGTTNGELFF. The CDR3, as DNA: TGCGCCAGCACTTGGACAATGGGTACCACCAACGGGGAGCTGTTTTTT.